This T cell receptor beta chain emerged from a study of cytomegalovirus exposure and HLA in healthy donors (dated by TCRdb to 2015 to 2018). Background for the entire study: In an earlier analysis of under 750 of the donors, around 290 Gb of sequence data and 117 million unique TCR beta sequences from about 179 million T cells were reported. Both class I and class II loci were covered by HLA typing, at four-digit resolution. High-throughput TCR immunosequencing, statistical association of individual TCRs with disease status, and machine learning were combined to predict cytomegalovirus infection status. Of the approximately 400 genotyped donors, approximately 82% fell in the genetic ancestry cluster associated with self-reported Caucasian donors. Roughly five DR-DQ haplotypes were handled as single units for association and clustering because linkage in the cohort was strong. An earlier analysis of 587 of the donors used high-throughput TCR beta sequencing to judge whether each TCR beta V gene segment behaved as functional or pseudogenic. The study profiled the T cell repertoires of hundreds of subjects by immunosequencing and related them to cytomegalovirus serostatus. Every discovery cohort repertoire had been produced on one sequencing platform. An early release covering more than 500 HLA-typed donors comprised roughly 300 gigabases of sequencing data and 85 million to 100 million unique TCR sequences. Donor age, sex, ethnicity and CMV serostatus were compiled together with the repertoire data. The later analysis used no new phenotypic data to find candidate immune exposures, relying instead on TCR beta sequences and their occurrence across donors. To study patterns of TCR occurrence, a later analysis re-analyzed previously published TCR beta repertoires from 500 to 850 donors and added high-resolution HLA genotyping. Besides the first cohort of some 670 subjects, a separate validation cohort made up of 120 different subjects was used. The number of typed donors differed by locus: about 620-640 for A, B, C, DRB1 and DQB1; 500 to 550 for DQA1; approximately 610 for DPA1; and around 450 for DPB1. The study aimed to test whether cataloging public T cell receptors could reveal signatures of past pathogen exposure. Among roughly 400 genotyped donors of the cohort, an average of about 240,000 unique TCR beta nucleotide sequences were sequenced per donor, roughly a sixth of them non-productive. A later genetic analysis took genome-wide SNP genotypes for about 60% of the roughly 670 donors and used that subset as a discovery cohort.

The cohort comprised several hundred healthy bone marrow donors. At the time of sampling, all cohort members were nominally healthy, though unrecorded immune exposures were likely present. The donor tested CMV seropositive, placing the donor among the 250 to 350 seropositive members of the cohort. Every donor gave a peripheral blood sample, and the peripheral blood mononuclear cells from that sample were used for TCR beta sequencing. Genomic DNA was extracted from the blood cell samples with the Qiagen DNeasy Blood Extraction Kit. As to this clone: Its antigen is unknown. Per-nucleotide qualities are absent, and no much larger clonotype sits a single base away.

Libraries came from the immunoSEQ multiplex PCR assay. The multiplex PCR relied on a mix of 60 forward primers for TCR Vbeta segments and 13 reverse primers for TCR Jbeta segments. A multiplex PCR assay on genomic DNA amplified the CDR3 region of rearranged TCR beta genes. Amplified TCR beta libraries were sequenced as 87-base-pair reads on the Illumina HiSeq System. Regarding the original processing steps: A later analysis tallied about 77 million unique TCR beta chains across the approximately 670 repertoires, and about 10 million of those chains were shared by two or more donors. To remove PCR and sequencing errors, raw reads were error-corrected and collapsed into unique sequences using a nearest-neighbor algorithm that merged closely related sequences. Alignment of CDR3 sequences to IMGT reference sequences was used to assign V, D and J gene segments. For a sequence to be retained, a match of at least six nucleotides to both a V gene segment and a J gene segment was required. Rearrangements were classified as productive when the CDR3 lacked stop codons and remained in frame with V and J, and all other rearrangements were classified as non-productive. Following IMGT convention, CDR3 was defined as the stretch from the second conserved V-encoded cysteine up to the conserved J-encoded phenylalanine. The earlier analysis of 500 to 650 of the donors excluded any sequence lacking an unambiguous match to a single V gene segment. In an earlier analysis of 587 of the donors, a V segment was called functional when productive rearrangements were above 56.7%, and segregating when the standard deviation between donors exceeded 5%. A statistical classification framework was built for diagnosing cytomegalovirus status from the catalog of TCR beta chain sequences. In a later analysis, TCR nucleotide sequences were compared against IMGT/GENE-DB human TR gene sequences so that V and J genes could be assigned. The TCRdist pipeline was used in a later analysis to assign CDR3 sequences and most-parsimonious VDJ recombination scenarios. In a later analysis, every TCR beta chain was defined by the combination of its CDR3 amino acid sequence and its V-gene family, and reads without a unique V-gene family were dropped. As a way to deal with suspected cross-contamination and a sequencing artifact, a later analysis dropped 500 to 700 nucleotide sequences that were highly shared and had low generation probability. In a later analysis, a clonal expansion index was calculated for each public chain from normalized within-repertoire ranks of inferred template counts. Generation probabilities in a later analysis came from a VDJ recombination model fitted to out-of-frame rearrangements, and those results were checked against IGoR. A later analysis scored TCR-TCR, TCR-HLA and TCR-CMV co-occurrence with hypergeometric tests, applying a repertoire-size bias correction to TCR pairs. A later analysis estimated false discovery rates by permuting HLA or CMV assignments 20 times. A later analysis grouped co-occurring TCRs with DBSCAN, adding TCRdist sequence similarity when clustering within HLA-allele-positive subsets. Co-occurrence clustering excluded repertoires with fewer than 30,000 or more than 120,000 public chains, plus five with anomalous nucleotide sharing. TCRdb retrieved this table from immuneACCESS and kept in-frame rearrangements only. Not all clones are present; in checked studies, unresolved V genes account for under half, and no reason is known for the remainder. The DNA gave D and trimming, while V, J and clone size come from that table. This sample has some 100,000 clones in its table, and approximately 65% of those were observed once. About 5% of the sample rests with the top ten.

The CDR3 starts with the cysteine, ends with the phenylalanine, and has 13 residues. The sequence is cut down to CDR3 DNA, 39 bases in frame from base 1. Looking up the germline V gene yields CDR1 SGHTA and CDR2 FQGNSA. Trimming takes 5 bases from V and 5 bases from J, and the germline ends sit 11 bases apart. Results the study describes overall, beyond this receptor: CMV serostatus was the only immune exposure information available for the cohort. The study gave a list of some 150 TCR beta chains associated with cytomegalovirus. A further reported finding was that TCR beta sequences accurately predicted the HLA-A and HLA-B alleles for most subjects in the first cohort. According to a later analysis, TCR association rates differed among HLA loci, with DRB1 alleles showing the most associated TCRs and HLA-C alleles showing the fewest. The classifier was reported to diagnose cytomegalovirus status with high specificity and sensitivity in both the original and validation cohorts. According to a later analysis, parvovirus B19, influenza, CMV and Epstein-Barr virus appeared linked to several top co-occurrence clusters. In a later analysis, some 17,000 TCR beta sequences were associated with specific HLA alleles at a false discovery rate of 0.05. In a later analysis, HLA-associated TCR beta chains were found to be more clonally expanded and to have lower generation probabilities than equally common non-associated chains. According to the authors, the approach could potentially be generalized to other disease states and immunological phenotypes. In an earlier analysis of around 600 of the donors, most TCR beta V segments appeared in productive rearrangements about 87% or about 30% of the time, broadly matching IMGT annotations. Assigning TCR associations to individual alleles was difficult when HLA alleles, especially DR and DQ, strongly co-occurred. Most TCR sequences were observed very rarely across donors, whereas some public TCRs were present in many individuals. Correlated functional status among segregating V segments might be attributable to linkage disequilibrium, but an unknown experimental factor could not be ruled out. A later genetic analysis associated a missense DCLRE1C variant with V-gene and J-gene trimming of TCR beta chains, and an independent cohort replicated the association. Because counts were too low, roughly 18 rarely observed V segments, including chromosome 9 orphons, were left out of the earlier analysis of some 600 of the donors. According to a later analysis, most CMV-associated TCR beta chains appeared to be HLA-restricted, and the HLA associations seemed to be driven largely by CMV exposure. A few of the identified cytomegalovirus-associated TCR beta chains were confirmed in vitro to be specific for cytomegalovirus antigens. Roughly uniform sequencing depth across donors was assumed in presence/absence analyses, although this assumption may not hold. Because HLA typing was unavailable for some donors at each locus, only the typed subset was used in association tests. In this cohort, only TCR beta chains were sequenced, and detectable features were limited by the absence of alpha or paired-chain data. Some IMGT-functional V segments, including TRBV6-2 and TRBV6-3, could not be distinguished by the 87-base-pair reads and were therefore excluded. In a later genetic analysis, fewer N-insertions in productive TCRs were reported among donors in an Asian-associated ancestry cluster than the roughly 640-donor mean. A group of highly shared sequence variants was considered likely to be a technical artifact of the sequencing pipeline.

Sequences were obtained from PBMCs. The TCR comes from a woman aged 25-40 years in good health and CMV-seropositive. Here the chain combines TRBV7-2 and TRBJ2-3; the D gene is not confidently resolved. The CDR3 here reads CASSPVYGDTQYF. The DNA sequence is TGTGCCAGCAGCCCCGTCTATGGAGATACGCAGTATTTT. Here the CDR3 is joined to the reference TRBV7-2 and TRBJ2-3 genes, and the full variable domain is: GAGVSQSPSNKVTEKGKDVELRCDPISGHTALYWYRQSLGQGLEFLIYFQGNSAPDKSGLPSDRFSAERTGGSVSTLTIQRTQQEDSAVYLCASSPVYGDTQYFGPGTRLTVL.